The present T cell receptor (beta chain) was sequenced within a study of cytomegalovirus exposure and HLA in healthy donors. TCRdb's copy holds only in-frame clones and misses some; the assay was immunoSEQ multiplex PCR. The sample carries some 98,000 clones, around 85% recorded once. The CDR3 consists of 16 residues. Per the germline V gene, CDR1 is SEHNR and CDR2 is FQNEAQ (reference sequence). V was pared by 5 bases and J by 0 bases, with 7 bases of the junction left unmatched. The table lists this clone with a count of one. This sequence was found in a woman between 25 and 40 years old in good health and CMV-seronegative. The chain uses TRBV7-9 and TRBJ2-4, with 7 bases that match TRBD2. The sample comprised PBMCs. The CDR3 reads CASSQVAGLAKNIQYF. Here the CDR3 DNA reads TGTGCCAGCAGCCAGGTAGCGGGCCTAGCCAAAAACATTCAGTACTTC.